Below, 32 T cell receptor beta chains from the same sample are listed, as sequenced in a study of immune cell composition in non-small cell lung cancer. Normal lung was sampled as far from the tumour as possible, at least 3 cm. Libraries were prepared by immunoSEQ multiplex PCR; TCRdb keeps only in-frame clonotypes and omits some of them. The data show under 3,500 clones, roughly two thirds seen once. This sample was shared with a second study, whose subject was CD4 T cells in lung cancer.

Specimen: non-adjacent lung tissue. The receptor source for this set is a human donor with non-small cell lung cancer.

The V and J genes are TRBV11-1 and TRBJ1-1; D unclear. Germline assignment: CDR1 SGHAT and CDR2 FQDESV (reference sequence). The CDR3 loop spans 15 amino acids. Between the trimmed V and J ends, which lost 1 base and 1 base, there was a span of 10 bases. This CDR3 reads CASSLDPLRNTEAFF. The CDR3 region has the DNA TGTGCCAGCAGCTTAGATCCACTCCGGAACACTGAAGCTTTCTTT.

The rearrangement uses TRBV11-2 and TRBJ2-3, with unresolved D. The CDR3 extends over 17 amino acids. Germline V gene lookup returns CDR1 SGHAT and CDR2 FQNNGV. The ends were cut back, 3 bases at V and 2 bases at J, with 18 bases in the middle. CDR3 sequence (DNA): TGTGCCAGCAGCTTGGTATCACGAACTTTTTACACAGATACGCAGTATTTT. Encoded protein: CASSLVSRTFYTDTQYF.

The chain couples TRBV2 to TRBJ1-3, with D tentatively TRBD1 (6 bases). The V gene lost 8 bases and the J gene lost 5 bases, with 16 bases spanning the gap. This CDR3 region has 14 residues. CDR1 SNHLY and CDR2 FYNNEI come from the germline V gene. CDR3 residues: CASGETGSRNTIYF. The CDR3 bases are TGTGCCAGCGGGGAGACAGGCTCGAGAAACACCATATATTTT.

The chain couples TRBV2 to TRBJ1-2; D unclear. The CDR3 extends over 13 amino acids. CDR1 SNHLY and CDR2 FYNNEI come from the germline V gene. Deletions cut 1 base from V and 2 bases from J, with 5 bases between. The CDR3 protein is CASSEDRNYGYTF. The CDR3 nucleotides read TGTGCCAGCAGTGAAGACAGAAACTATGGCTACACCTTC. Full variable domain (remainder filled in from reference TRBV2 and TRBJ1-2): EPEVTQTPSHQVTQMGQEVILRCVPISNHLYFYWYRQILGQKVEFLVSFYNNEISEKSEIFDDQFSVERPDGSNFTLKIRSTKLEDSAMYFCASSEDRNYGYTFGSGTRLTVV.

CDR3 in amino acids: CASSLTASRGDEQFF. Written as DNA, the CDR3 is TGTGCCAGCAGCTTAACGGCGTCCCGGGGGGATGAGCAGTTCTTC. This chain links TRBV7-3 with TRBJ2-1; 7 nucleotides line up with TRBD2. Germline V CDR1 and CDR2: SGHTA, FQGTGA. CDR3 length equals 15 residues. J gave up 8 bases and V 0 bases, and 7 bases lay outside the gene matches. The full variable domain, completed using reference TRBV7-3 and TRBJ2-1, is GAGVSQTPSNKVTEKGKYVELRCDPISGHTALYWYRQSLGQGPEFLIYFQGTGAADDSGLPNDRFFAVRPEGSVSTLKIQRTERGDSAVYLCASSLTASRGDEQFFGPGTRLTVL.

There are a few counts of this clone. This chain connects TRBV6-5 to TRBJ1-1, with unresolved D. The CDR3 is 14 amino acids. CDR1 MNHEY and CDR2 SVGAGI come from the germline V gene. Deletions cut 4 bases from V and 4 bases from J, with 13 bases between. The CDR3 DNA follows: TGTGCCAGCAGTTTCTCGGGGAGGGCCACTGAAGCTTTCTTT. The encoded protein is CASSFSGRATEAFF.

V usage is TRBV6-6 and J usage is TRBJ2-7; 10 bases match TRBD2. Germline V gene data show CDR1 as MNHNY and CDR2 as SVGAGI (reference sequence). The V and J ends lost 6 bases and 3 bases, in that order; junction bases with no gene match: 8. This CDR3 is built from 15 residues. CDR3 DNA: TGTGCCAGCAGCCCACAGGCTAGCGGGAGCTACGAGCAGTACGTC. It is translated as CASSPQASGSYEQYV.

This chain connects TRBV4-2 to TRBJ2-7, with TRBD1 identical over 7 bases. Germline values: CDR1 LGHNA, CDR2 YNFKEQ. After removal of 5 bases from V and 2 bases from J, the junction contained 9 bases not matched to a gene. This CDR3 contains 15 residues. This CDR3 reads CASSGPLGGAYEQYF. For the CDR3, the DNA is TGTGCCAGCAGCGGACCTTTAGGGGGCGCCTACGAGCAGTACTTC.

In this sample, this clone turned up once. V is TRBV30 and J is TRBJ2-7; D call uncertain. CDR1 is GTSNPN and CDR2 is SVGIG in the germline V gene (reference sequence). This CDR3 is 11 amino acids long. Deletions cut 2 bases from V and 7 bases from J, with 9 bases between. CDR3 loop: CAWSYTREQYF. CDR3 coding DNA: TGTGCCTGGAGTTATACCAGAGAGCAGTACTTC. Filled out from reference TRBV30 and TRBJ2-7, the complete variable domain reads SQTIHQWPATLVQPVGSPLSLECTVEGTSNPNLYWYRQAAGRGLQLLFYSVGIGQISSEVPQNLSASRPQDRQFILSSKKLLLSDSGFYLCAWSYTREQYFGPGTRLTVT.

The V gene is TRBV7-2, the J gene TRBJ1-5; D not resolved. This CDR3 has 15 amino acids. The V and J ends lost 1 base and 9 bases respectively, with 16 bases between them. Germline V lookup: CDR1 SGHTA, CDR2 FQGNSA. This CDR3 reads CASSLEWFTRGPQHF. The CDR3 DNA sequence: TGTGCCAGCAGCTTAGAGTGGTTCACGCGGGGGCCCCAGCATTTT.

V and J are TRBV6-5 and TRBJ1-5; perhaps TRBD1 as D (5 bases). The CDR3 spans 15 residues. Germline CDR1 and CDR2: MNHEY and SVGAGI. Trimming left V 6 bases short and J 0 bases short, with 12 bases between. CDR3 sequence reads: CASRVTGDSNQPQHF. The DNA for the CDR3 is TGTGCCAGCAGGGTCACAGGAGATAGCAATCAGCCCCAGCATTTT.

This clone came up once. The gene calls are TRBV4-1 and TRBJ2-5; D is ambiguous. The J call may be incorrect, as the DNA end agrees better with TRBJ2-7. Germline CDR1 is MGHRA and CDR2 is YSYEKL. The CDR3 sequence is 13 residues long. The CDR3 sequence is CASRDILSYEQYF. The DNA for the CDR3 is TGCGCCAGCAGAGACATCCTCTCCTACGAGCAGTACTTC.

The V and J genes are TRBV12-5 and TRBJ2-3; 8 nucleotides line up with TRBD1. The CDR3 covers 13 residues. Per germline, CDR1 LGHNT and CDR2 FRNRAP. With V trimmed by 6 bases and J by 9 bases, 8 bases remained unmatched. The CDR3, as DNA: TGTGCTAGTGGACGCACCGCAGGGGGCACGCAGTATTTT. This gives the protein CASGRTAGGTQYF.

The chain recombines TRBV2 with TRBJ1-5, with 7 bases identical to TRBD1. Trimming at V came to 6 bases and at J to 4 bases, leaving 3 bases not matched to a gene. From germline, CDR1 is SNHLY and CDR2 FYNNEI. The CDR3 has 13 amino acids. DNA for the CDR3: TGTGCCAGCAGGACAGGGTCAAATCAGCCCCAGCATTTT. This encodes CASRTGSNQPQHF.

In DNA form, the CDR3 reads TGCGCCAGCAGTTATCAGCGGGAGGACGAGCAGTACTTC. This gives the protein CASSYQREDEQYF. V is TRBV5-1 and J is TRBJ2-7; 9 positions match TRBD2. V trimming: 5 bases; J trimming: 5 bases; junction bases outside the gene matches: 5. CDR3 size: 13 residues. Germline CDR1 and CDR2: SGHRS and YFSETQ.

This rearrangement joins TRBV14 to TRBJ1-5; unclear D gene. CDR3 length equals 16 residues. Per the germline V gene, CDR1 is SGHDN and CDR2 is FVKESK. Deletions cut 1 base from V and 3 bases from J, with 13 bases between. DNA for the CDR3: TGTGCCAGCAGCCAAGGGGCTCCCTCCAACAATCAGCCCCAGCATTTT. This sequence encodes CASSQGAPSNNQPQHF.

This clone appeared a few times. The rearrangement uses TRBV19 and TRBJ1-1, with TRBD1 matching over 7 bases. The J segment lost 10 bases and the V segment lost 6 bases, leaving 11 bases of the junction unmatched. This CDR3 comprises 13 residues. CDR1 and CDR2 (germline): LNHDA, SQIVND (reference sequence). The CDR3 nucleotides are TGTGCCAGTAGCCCCGGGACAGAGAGGGGAGCTTTCTTT. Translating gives CASSPGTERGAFF.

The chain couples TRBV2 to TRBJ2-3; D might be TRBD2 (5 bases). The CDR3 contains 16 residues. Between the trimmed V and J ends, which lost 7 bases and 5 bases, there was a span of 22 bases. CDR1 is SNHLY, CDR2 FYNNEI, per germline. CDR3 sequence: CASKTEDGSRKDTQYF. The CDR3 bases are TGTGCCAGCAAGACGGAGGACGGGTCCCGCAAAGATACGCAGTATTTT.

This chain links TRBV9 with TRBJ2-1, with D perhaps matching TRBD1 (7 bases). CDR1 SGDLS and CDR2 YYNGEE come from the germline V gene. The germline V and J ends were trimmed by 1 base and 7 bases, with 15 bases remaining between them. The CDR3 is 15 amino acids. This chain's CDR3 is CASSVKQSGGNEQFF. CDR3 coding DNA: TGTGCCAGCAGCGTAAAACAGTCAGGGGGGAATGAGCAGTTCTTC.

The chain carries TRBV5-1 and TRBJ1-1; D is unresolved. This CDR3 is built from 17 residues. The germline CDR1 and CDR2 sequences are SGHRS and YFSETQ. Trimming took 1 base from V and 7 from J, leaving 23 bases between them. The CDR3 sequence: CASSLRAFGLAPYEAFF. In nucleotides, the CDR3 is TGCGCCAGCAGCTTGAGGGCTTTTGGACTAGCCCCGTATGAAGCTTTCTTT. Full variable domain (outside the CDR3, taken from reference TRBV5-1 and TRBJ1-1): KAGVTQTPRYLIKTRGQQVTLSCSPISGHRSVSWYQQTPGQGLQFLFEYFSETQRNKGNFPGRFSGRQFSNSRSEMNVSTLELGDSALYLCASSLRAFGLAPYEAFFGQGTRLTVV.

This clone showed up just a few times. The CDR3 loop reads CASSPGGWSQPQHF. CDR3 coding DNA: TGTGCCAGCAGTCCAGGGGGCTGGAGTCAGCCCCAGCATTTT. J is TRBJ1-5 and V is TRBV6-6; 8 bases match TRBD1. The CDR3 sequence is 14 residues long. V was pared by 5 bases and J by 6 bases, with 6 bases of the junction left unmatched. CDR1 is MNHNY and CDR2 is SVGAGI in the germline V gene (reference sequence).

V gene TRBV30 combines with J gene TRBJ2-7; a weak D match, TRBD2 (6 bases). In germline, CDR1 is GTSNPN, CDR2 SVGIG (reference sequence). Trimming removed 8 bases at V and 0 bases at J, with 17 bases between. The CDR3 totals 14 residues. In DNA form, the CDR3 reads TGTGCCCTGGATAGGTCGGACTACTCCTACGAGCAGTACTTC. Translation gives CALDRSDYSYEQYF. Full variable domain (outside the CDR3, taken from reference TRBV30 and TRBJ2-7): SQTIHQWPATLVQPVGSPLSLECTVEGTSNPNLYWYRQAAGRGLQLLFYSVGIGQISSEVPQNLSASRPQDRQFILSSKKLLLSDSGFYLCALDRSDYSYEQYFGPGTRLTVT.

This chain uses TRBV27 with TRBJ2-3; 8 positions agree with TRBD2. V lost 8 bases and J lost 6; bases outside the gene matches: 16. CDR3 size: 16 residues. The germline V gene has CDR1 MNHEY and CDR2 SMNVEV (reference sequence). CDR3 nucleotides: TGTGCCAGCGGGTTCAGCGGGAGAGGGGGTGCCGATACGCAGTATTTT. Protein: CASGFSGRGGADTQYF.

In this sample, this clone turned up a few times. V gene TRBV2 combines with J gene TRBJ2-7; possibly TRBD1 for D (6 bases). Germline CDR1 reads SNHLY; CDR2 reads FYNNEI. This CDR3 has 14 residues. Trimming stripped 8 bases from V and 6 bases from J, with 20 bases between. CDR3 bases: TGTGCCAGCCTATTAGAGGGGGTTTCGGTCGAGCAGTACTTC. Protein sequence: CASLLEGVSVEQYF.

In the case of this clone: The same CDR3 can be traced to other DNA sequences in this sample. As DNA, the CDR3 is TGTGCCAGTAGTATCGGGAGAGGGAACACTGAAGCTTTCTTT. Its translation is CASSIGRGNTEAFF. The chain joins TRBV19 to TRBJ1-1; no clear D. Trimming stripped 3 bases from V and 1 base from J, with 9 bases between. The CDR3 spans 14 residues. Per the germline V gene, CDR1 is LNHDA and CDR2 is SQIVND (reference sequence). The full variable domain, in which reference TRBV19 and TRBJ1-1 provide the parts outside the CDR3, is DGGITQSPKYLFRKEGQNVTLSCEQNLNHDAMYWYRQDPGQGLRLIYYSQIVNDFQKGDIAEGYSVSREKKESFPLTVTSAQKNPTAFYLCASSIGRGNTEAFFGQGTRLTVV.

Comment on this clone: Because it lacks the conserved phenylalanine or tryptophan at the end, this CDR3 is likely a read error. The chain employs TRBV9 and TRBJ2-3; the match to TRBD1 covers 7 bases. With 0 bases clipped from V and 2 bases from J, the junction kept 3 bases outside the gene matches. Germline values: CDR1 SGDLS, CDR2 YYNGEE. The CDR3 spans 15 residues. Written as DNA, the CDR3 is TGTGCCAGCAGCGTAGGGGGGACAGTCACAGATACGCAGTATTCT. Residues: CASSVGGTVTDTQYS.

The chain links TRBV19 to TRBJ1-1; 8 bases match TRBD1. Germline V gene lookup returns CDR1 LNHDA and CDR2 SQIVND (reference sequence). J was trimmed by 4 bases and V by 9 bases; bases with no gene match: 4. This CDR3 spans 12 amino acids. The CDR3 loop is CASKDRVTEAFF. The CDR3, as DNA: TGTGCCAGCAAGGACAGGGTCACTGAAGCTTTCTTT.

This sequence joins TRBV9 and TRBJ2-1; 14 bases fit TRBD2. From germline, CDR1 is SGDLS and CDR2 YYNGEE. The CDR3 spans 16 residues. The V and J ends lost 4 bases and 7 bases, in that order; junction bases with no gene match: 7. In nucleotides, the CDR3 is TGTGCCAGCAGCCCGATCGGGACTAGCGGGAGTAATGAGCAGTTCTTC. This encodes CASSPIGTSGSNEQFF.

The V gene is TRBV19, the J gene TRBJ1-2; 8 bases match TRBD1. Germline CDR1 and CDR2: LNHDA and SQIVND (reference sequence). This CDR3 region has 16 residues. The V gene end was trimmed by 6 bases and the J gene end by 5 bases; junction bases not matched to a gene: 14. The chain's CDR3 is CASRRDGGTGGYGYTF. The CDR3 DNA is TGTGCCAGTAGACGTGATGGAGGGACAGGCGGGTATGGCTACACCTTC.

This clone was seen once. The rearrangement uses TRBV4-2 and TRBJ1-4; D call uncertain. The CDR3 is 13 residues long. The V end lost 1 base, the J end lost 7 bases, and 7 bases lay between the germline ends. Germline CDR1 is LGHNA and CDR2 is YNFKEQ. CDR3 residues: CASSQANREKLFF. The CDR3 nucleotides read TGTGCCAGCAGCCAAGCTAACCGTGAAAAACTGTTTTTT.

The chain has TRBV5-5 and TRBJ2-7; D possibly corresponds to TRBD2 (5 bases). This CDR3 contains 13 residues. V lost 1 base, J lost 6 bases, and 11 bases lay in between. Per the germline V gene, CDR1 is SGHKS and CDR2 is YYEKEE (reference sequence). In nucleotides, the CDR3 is TGTGCCAGCAGCTTGTCGGGGATGGGCGAGCAGTACTTC. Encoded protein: CASSLSGMGEQYF.

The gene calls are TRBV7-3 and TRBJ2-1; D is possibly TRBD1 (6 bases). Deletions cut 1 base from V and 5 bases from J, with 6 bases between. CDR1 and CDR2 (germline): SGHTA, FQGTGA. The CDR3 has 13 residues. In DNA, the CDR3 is TGTGCCAGCAGCTTAAACAGGGACAATGAGCAGTTCTTC. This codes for CASSLNRDNEQFF.